What follows describes a single T cell receptor beta chain. The data are from a study of cytomegalovirus exposure and HLA in healthy donors. Repertoires were generated with immunoSEQ multiplex PCR, while TCRdb's copy carries only in-frame clones and drops some. This sample has 130,000 to 150,000 clones, with approximately 88% found just once. The sample taken for sequencing was PBMCs. The TCR sequence derives from a man between 18 and 29 years old in good health and CMV-seropositive.

The CDR3 DNA follows: TGTGCCAGCAGTGAAGCCCCAGGGTTTGGCACAGATACGCAGTATTTT. This translates into CASSEAPGFGTDTQYF. This chain links TRBV2 with TRBJ2-3; D is possibly TRBD1 (5 bases). The germline V and J ends were trimmed by 0 bases and 1 base, with 11 bases remaining between them. Germline V gene lookup returns CDR1 SNHLY and CDR2 FYNNEI. The CDR3 has 16 amino acids.